These T cell receptor beta chains were read from a single sample in a study of T-cell reconstitution after alpha-beta-depleted transplantation in children. One entry per CDR3 protein, called by TCRdb with MiXCR from the PCR reads. This sample has 90,000 to 100,000 distinct CDR3 sequences, with more than 20% found just once. The sequenced sample was PBMCs, obtained before TCRalphabeta/CD19-depleted stem cell transplant. The receptors shown here come from a boy between 2 and 10 years old with acute lymphoblastic leukemia, due to receive a stem cell transplant. Both conserved end residues are part of each CDR3. A D gene is named only where the DNA matches it firmly. Some rows have no size entry. The others give once, few or many, or a class for an expanded clone.

size: .; D: .; J: TRBJ1-6; V: TRBV28; CDR3: CASSPLPGGGESPLHF; DNA: TGTGCCAGCAGTCCCCTGCCCGGCGGAGGGGAATCACCCCTCCACTTC
size: .; D: .; J: TRBJ2-2; V: TRBV6-5; CDR3: CASSHRNGELFF; DNA: TGTGCCAGCAGTCATCGAAACGGGGAGCTGTTTTTT
size: many; D: .; J: TRBJ2-5; V: TRBV29-1; CDR3: CSAPDWQQETQYF; DNA: TGCAGCGCGCCGGACTGGCAACAAGAGACCCAGTACTTC
size: .; D: TRBD2; J: TRBJ2-7; V: TRBV6-1; CDR3: CASSEPGLASYEQYF; DNA: TGTGCCAGCAGCGAACCGGGACTAGCATCCTACGAGCAGTACTTC
size: few; D: .; J: TRBJ1-2; V: TRBV20-1; CDR3: CSASGRTPNYGYTF; DNA: TGCAGTGCTAGTGGTAGAACCCCTAACTATGGCTACACCTTC
size: .; D: TRBD2; J: TRBJ2-7; V: TRBV6-2/TRBV6-3; CDR3: CASSRSSGSPYEQYF; DNA: TGTGCCAGCAGTCGGTCTAGCGGATCCCCCTACGAGCAGTACTTC
size: .; D: .; J: TRBJ2-2; V: TRBV20-1; CDR3: CSAREGSTGELFF; DNA: TGCAGTGCTAGAGAAGGGAGTACCGGGGAGCTGTTTTTT
size: .; D: .; J: TRBJ2-5; V: TRBV7-2; CDR3: CASSLVIGRETQYF; DNA: TGTGCCAGCAGCTTAGTTATTGGTAGAGAGACCCAGTACTTC
size: many; D: .; J: TRBJ1-1; V: TRBV9; CDR3: CASSVQPRAEAFF; DNA: TGTGCCAGCAGCGTTCAGCCTCGGGCTGAAGCTTTCTTT
size: .; D: .; J: TRBJ1-3; V: TRBV6-5; CDR3: CASSYSKGLTIYF; DNA: TGTGCCAGCAGTTACTCGAAGGGGCTCACCATATATTTT
size: .; D: TRBD1; J: TRBJ2-5; V: TRBV12-3/TRBV12-4; CDR3: CASSPGGHQETQYF; DNA: TGTGCCAGCAGTCCAGGGGGTCACCAAGAGACCCAGTACTTC
size: .; D: .; J: TRBJ2-2; V: TRBV5-4; CDR3: CASTTENTGELFF; DNA: TGTGCCAGCACGACAGAGAACACCGGGGAGCTTTTTTTT
size: .; D: .; J: TRBJ2-7; V: TRBV3-1; CDR3: CASSQDPVYEQYF; DNA: TGTGCCAGCAGCCAAGATCCGGTTTACGAGCAGTACTTC
size: .; D: .; J: TRBJ1-5; V: TRBV28; CDR3: CASSVVLPGVSQPQHF; DNA: TGTGCCAGCAGCGTCGTACTCCCAGGGGTCAGTCAGCCCCAGCATTTT
size: few; D: TRBD2; J: TRBJ2-3; V: TRBV25-1; CDR3: CASSESSGSGSDTQYF; DNA: TGTGCCAGCAGTGAATCTAGCGGGAGCGGATCAGATACGCAGTATTTT
size: .; D: .; J: TRBJ2-1; V: TRBV12-3/TRBV12-4; CDR3: CASSLLPNEQFF; DNA: TGTGCCAGCAGTTTACTTCCCAATGAGCAGTTCTTC
size: .; D: .; J: TRBJ1-1; V: TRBV7-9; CDR3: CASSLAENTEAFF; DNA: TGTGCCAGCAGCTTGGCCGAGAACACTGAAGCTTTCTTT
size: .; D: .; J: TRBJ1-2; V: TRBV9; CDR3: CASSRGGLRTNYGYTF; DNA: TGTGCCAGCAGCCGGGGAGGACTGAGAACTAACTATGGCTACACCTTC
size: .; D: .; J: TRBJ2-1; V: TRBV4-2; CDR3: CASSQEGSVTYNEQFF; DNA: TGTGCCAGCAGCCAAGAGGGTAGCGTTACCTACAATGAGCAGTTCTTC
size: once; D: .; J: TRBJ1-4; V: TRBV20-1; CDR3: CSAFDPVGLNEKLFF; DNA: TGCAGTGCCTTCGACCCTGTGGGGTTGAATGAAAAACTGTTTTTT
size: .; D: .; J: TRBJ2-3; V: TRBV20-1; CDR3: CSARPPSSTDTQYF; DNA: TGCAGTGCTCGCCCTCCCTCTAGCACAGATACGCAGTATTTT
size: many; D: .; J: TRBJ1-2; V: TRBV5-1; CDR3: CASSPTDTIGYTF; DNA: TGCGCCAGCAGCCCGACAGATACTATAGGCTACACCTTC
size: .; D: TRBD1; J: TRBJ2-7; V: TRBV29-1; CDR3: CSGGQGGEQYF; DNA: TGCAGCGGGGGACAGGGGGGGGAGCAGTACTTC
size: .; D: .; J: TRBJ2-2; V: TRBV20-1; CDR3: CSARGLGRELFF; DNA: TGCAGTGCCAGAGGCTTGGGGCGGGAGCTGTTTTTT
size: .; D: TRBD2; J: TRBJ2-5; V: TRBV7-8; CDR3: CASSLAKGLAEARETQYF; DNA: TGTGCCAGCAGCTTAGCAAAGGGACTAGCGGAGGCCCGGGAGACCCAGTACTTC
size: many; D: .; J: TRBJ2-5; V: TRBV5-1; CDR3: CASSLRPGARETQYF; DNA: TGCGCCAGCAGCTTGAGGCCAGGGGCTAGGGAGACCCAGTACTTC
size: .; D: TRBD2; J: TRBJ2-5; V: TRBV20-1; CDR3: CSARVGGAGETQYF; DNA: TGCAGTGCTAGAGTGGGAGGGGCGGGAGAGACCCAGTACTTC
size: many; D: .; J: TRBJ2-3; V: TRBV5-1; CDR3: CASSIEGRGDTQYF; DNA: TGCGCCAGCAGTATCGAGGGGCGGGGAGATACGCAGTATTTT
size: once; D: TRBD1; J: TRBJ2-7; V: TRBV18; CDR3: CASSPGQGGSYEQYF; DNA: TGTGCCAGCTCACCGGGACAGGGGGGTTCCTACGAGCAGTACTTC
size: .; D: .; J: TRBJ1-3; V: TRBV7-2; CDR3: CASSKTANSGNTIYF; DNA: TGTGCCAGCAGTAAGACCGCGAACTCTGGAAACACCATATATTTT
size: .; D: .; J: TRBJ2-3; V: TRBV20-1; CDR3: CCATSERRAPSTDTQYF; DNA: TGCTGTGCTACCTCAGAGCGGAGAGCCCCTAGCACAGATACGCAGTATTTT
size: .; D: .; J: TRBJ2-1; V: TRBV27; CDR3: CASSYDSGRYNEQFF; DNA: TGTGCCAGCAGTTATGATAGCGGCCGTTACAATGAGCAGTTCTTC
size: few; D: .; J: TRBJ2-1; V: TRBV7-3; CDR3: CASSFEPSHEQFF; DNA: TGTGCCAGCAGCTTCGAACCTAGCCATGAGCAGTTCTTC
size: few; D: .; J: TRBJ2-3; V: TRBV14; CDR3: CASSQGLGNTDTQYF; DNA: TGTGCCAGCAGCCAGGGACTGGGGAACACAGATACGCAGTATTTT
size: once; D: .; J: TRBJ2-2; V: TRBV6-2/TRBV6-3; CDR3: CASSYGPGTMTGELFF; DNA: TGTGCCAGCAGTTACGGGCCAGGGACAATGACCGGGGAGCTGTTTTTT
size: .; D: .; J: TRBJ2-4; V: TRBV5-1; CDR3: CASSAWGGAGNIQYF; DNA: TGCGCCAGCAGCGCCTGGGGGGGGGCAGGAAACATTCAGTACTTC
size: many; D: .; J: TRBJ2-1; V: TRBV5-1; CDR3: CASGAEGPGEEQFF; DNA: TGCGCCAGCGGAGCGGAGGGCCCCGGAGAGGAGCAGTTCTTC
size: few; D: .; J: TRBJ2-1; V: TRBV5-1; CDR3: CASVRDVSYNEQFF; DNA: TGCGCCAGCGTCCGGGACGTCTCCTACAATGAGCAGTTCTTC
size: .; D: .; J: TRBJ2-2; V: TRBV4-1; CDR3: CASSPRAVRTNTGELFF; DNA: TGCGCCAGCAGCCCGAGGGCGGTCCGCACGAACACCGGGGAGCTGTTTTTT
size: few; D: TRBD1; J: TRBJ1-1; V: TRBV5-1; CDR3: CASSLWGDRDTEAFF; DNA: TGCGCCAGCAGCTTGTGGGGGGACAGGGACACTGAAGCTTTCTTT
size: few; D: .; J: TRBJ1-5; V: TRBV15; CDR3: CATSQGQTKNQPQHF; DNA: TGTGCCACCAGCCAAGGTCAGACGAAAAATCAGCCCCAGCATTTT
size: many; D: TRBD2; J: TRBJ2-1; V: TRBV6-4; CDR3: CASSDSTSGSNEQFF; DNA: TGTGCCAGCAGTGACTCGACTAGCGGGAGCAATGAGCAGTTCTTC
size: .; D: .; J: TRBJ2-1; V: TRBV11-2; CDR3: CASREGSYNEQFF; DNA: TGTGCCAGCAGGGAGGGCAGTTACAATGAGCAGTTCTTC
size: .; D: .; J: TRBJ1-5; V: TRBV7-9; CDR3: CASSPEGTGLGNQPQHF; DNA: TGTGCCAGCAGCCCAGAGGGGACGGGATTAGGCAATCAGCCCCAGCATTTT
size: few; D: TRBD2; J: TRBJ2-2; V: TRBV28; CDR3: CASSLRPGRGTGELFF; DNA: TGTGCCAGCAGTTTAAGGCCCGGGAGGGGAACCGGGGAGCTGTTTTTT
size: .; D: .; J: TRBJ2-1; V: TRBV29-1; CDR3: CSVEEVGDEQFF; DNA: TGCAGCGTTGAAGAGGTCGGAGATGAGCAGTTCTTC
size: few; D: TRBD2; J: TRBJ2-3; V: TRBV2; CDR3: CARGTSAMSTDTQYF; DNA: TGTGCCAGAGGGACTAGCGCTATGAGCACAGATACGCAGTATTTT
size: .; D: .; J: TRBJ2-7; V: TRBV15; CDR3: CATSRQNVGYEQYF; DNA: TGTGCCACCAGCAGACAGAACGTGGGCTACGAGCAGTACTTC
size: few; D: .; J: TRBJ2-7; V: TRBV7-2; CDR3: CASSLGNPYEQYF; DNA: TGTGCCAGCAGCTTAGGCAATCCCTACGAGCAGTACTTC